This T cell receptor (beta chain) was obtained from a study of cytomegalovirus exposure and HLA in healthy donors. Study-level findings and limits: The study recorded over 150 TCR beta chains that were cytomegalovirus-associated. Specificity for CMV antigens was confirmed in vitro for a few of the CMV-associated chains. Per published reports, the classifier diagnosed cytomegalovirus status with high specificity and sensitivity.

The V gene's germline CDR1 is LNHDA and CDR2 SQIVND (reference sequence). CDR3 length: 13 residues. J was trimmed by 3 bases and V by 5 bases; bases with no gene match: 4. Of note for this clone: Antigen specificity is unknown. Within the sample, other DNA sequences also encode this same CDR3.

The study drew the donors from its approximately 110-subject validation cohort, separate from the approximately 700-subject first cohort. Sequencing used immunoSEQ multiplex PCR; TCRdb keeps in-frame clones, though not all of them. The table includes roughly 130,000 clones, 85% to 90% detected once. The sequencing input was PBMCs. The sequence was collected from a man in his thirties or forties in good health and CMV-seronegative. The chain is built from TRBV19 and TRBJ2-7, with TRBD2 identical over 7 bases. The CDR3 is CASSLGTNYEQYF. In nucleotides, the CDR3 is TGTGCCAGTAGTCTTGGGACTAACTACGAGCAGTACTTC.